This T cell receptor (beta chain) was sequenced in a study of follicular helper T cells after annual influenza vaccination. Study-level results: Rare clonotypes were missed; only roughly 10-22% of cells gave TCRB. Recurrent ICOS+CD38+ cTfh clonotypes included tetramer and AIM influenza-specific ones. Day 7 ICOS+CD38+ clones were most often found later in ICOS-CD38- cTfh cells.

Stated time point: 2015-2016 season, 7 days after influenza vaccination. Survey level resolution was used for TCRB sequencing. The repertoire was sequenced with immunoSEQ multiplex PCR; TCRdb's copy has only in-frame clones and lacks some. The data show 8,500 to 11,000 clones, roughly 80% seen once. As concerns this clone: Its antigen is undetermined.

The V end lost 2 bases, the J end lost 1 base, and 5 bases lay between the germline ends. The germline gives CDR1 SGHTA, CDR2 FQGNSA. CDR3 length equals 13 residues. The sequence came from an adult who received the influenza vaccine. Material: CXCR5- memory CD4+ T cells sorted from blood, obtained 7 days after influenza vaccination. This chain links TRBV7-2 with TRBJ2-5; D is undetermined. The DNA for the CDR3 is TGTGCCAGCAGCTTATGGCCCCAAGAGACCCAGTACTTC. Protein: CASSLWPQETQYF.